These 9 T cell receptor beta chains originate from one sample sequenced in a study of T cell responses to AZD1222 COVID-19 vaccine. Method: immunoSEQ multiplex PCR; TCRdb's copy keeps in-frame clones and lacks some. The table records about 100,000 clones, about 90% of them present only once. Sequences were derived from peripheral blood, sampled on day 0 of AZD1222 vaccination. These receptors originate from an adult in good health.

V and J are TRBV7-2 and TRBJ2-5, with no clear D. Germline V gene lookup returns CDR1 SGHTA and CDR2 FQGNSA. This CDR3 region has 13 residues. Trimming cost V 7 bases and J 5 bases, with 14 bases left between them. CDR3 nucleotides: TGTGCCAGCAATCGGGTGCGCCAGGAGACCCAGTACTTC. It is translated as CASNRVRQETQYF.

CDR3 DNA sequence: TGTGCCAGCAGCTTAGAAGACAGGGGATGGGCAGATACGCAGTATTTT. Residues: CASSLEDRGWADTQYF. The chain links TRBV7-6 to TRBJ2-3, with TRBD1 matching over 8 bases. Germline V gene lookup returns CDR1 SGHVS and CDR2 FNYEAQ. There are 16 residues in the CDR3. J was trimmed by 4 bases and V by 1 base; bases with no gene match: 7. The full variable domain, with the rest looked up from reference TRBV7-6 and TRBJ2-3, is GAGVSQSPRYKVTKRGQDVALRCDPISGHVSLYWYRQALGQGPEFLTYFNYEAQQDKSGLPNDRFSAERPEGSISTLTIQRTEQRDSAMYRCASSLEDRGWADTQYFGPGTRLTVL.

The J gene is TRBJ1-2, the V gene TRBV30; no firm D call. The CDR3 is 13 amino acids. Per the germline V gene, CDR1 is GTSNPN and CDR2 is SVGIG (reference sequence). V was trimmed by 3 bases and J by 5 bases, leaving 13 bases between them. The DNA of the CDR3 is TGTGCCTGGAGGGCAGGCTACCAGTATGGCTACACCTTC. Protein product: CAWRAGYQYGYTF.

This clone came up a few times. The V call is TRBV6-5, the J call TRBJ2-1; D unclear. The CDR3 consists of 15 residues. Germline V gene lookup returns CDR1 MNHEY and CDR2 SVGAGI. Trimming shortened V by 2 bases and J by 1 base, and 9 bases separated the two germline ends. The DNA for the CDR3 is TGTGCCAGCAGTTACGTTGGGTTTTCCTACAATGAGCAGTTCTTC. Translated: CASSYVGFSYNEQFF.

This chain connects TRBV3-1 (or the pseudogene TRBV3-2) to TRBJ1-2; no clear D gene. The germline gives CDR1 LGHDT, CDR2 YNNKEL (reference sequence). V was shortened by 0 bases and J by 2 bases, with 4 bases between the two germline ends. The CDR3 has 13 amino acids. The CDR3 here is CASSQEANYGYTF. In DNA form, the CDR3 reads TGTGCCAGCAGCCAAGAGGCAAACTATGGCTACACCTTC.

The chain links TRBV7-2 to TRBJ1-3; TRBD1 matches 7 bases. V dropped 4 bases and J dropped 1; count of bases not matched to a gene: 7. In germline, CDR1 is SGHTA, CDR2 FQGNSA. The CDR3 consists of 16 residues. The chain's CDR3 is CASSSDLRGSGNTIYF. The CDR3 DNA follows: TGTGCCAGCAGCTCAGACCTCAGGGGGTCTGGAAACACCATATATTTT.

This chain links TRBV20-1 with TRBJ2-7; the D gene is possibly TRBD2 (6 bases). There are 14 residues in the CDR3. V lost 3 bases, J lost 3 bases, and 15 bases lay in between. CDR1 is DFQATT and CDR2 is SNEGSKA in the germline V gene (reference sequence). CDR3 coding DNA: TGCAGTGCTAGTGGGGGACTGCGGATCTACGAGCAGTACTTC. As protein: CSASGGLRIYEQYF.

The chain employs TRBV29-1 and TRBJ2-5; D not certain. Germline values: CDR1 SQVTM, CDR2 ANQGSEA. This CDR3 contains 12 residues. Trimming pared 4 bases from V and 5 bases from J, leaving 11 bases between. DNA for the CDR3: TGCAGCGTTGCTCCCATTGGCGAGACCCAGTACTTC. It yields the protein CSVAPIGETQYF.

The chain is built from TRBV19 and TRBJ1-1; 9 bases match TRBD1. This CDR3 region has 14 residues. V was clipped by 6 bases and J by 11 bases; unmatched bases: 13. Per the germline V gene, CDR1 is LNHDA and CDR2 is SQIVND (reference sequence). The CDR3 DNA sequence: TGTGCCAGTAGGTACGGCCGGGACAGGGAAACTGCTTTCTTT. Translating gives CASRYGRDRETAFF.